This T cell receptor beta chain was obtained from a study of T-cell memory formation after mild COVID-19. Study-level information: Most TCR clusters belonged to a single donor.

Sample barcodes and UMIs were carried by the TCR alpha and TCR beta cDNA libraries that 5'RACE generated with constant-segment primers. TCRdb re-called the 5' RACE reads through MiXCR, storing one row per CDR3 protein. The table has a few hundred thousand distinct CDR3 sequences, 16% seen once. The sequenced material came from PBMCs or a T cell subset sorted from them (not recorded which). This clonotype originated in a man between 18 and 35 years old who had mild COVID-19 (a few samples of this study predate the infection). Cell type and time point are not known.

In nucleotides, the CDR3 is TGTGCCAGCATCTTATTCGTAGAGAATCAGCCCCAGCATTTT. Amino acid sequence: CASILFVENQPQHF. The rearrangement links TRBV5-6 to TRBJ1-5; D unclear. The CDR3 spans 14 residues. V was shortened by 6 bases and J by 4 bases, with 14 bases between the two germline ends. In germline, CDR1 is SGHDT, CDR2 YYEEEE.